The clone carrying this T cell receptor beta chain has more than one count but fewer than ten. No antigen is known for it. Carrying unique molecular identifiers, the cDNA also gained a universal primer site through template switching. TCRdb re-derived calls from the 5' RACE reads in MiXCR, one entry per CDR3 protein. This sample carries about 530,000 distinct CDR3 sequences, 20% to 25% of them seen once, and the ten largest clones take roughly 0.5%. This entry belongs to a study of identical twins. Overall study results and limits: Invariant MAIT and iNKT cells could partly confound zero-insertion analyses. For cord blood, abundant beta clonotypes had fewer insertions, unlike memory repertoires, which showed none.

Germline V gene lookup returns CDR1 LGHDT and CDR2 YNNKEL (reference sequence). The CDR3 runs to 17 residues. Trimming took off 0 bases at V and 4 bases at J, with 15 bases between the two ends. The data also belong to a second study, concerning yellow fever vaccine responses in identical twins.

Sample: CD4+ T cells sorted from blood. The chain links TRBV3-1 to TRBJ2-2, with unresolved D. The sequence came from a woman aged 18-29 years in good health. CDR3 sequence (DNA): TGTGCCAGCAGCCAAGATAAGAGGACCATAATCACCGGGGAGCTGTTTTTT. Residues: CASSQDKRTIITGELFF.